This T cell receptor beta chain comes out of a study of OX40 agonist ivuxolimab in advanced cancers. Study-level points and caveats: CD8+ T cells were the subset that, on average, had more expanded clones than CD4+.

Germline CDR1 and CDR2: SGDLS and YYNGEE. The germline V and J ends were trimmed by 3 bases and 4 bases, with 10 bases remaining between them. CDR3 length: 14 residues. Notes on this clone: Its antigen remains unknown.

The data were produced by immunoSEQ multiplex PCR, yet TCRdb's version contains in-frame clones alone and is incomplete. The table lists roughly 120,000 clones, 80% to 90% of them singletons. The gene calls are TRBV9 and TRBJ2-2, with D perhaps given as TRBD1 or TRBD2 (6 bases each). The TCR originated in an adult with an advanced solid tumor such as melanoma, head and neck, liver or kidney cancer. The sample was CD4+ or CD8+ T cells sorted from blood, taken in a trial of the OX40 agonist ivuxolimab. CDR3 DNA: TGTGCCAGCAGCGGAGGGGGGTCCACCGGGGAGCTGTTTTTT. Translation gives CASSGGGSTGELFF. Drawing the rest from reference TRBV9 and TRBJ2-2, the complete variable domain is DSGVTQTPKHLITATGQRVTLRCSPRSGDLSVYWYQQSLDQGLQFLIQYYNGEERAKGNILERFSAQQFPDLHSELNLSSLELGDSALYFCASSGGGSTGELFFGEGSRLTVL.